This T cell receptor (beta chain) was sequenced in a study of control samples from healthy donors and cancer patients. This clone has a handful of counts. A read error may produce the germline difference seen at one junction end. The CDR3 runs to 12 residues. Assay: immunoSEQ multiplex PCR; the TCRdb copy retains only in-frame clones and omits some. Of roughly 400,000 clones in the sample, 75% to 95% are singletons; the top ten hold 5.5% to 8%. The sequencing sample was made of PBMCs. This clonotype was sampled from a man aged 35-49 years with head and neck cancer. The chain joins TRBV12-3 or TRBV12-4 to TRBJ1-2; 7 bases are shared with TRBD1. The CDR3 DNA sequence: TGTGCCAGCAGTTTTTATGTTGACAGGGTGAGCTTC. Translating gives CASSFYVDRVSF.